What follows is one TCR beta chain and its context. Only one count was recorded for this clonotype. No antigen is known for it. No much larger clone is present one base from it, and per-base qualities are unavailable. One read alone makes for weak evidence. The data originate from a study of identical twins (dated by TCRdb to 2016 to 2017). A note on the overall study: To test whether fetal clonotypes persist, this study deep-sequenced TCR alpha and beta repertoires from monozygotic twins, from unrelated adults of various ages, and from cord blood. To rule out contamination, replicate twin experiments were performed at different times with different library preparation protocols. Overall results and qualifications from the work: Compared with coincidental sharing between unrelated individuals, out-of-frame TCR alpha sequences shared between twins had an excess of sequences with low generation probability. Fewer insertions were carried by abundant cord blood beta clonotypes; a weaker similar trend was observed in young adult naive repertoires, while no such trend was observed in memory repertoires. In monozygotic twins, recombination models systematically underestimated out-of-frame TCR alpha sharing, but the models matched the sharing seen between unrelated individuals. Because the same donors could not be followed over many years, the conclusions relied on cross-sectional statistical analysis. Zero-insertion analyses could be partly confounded by invariant T cells such as MAIT and iNKT, although diverse VJ usage argued against such confounding for most clonotypes. Excess twin sharing in beta out-of-frame sequences was weaker because fewer shared sequences lowered the signal-to-noise ratio.

Only healthy Caucasian donors were included. The twin cohort comprised three pairs of female monozygotic twins, all aged roughly 18 to 29 years. RNA for TCR libraries was isolated from peripheral blood mononuclear cells. CDR1 is given as SEHNR and CDR2 as FQNEAQ, both from the germline V gene (reference sequence). Trimming removed 6 bases from V and 8 bases from J; the gene matches leave 5 bases unexplained. Inclusive of the bounding cysteine and phenylalanine, the CDR3 is 12 residues long. Here the CDR3 DNA is all that survives: 36 bases in frame from base 1. Library prep was done by 5' RACE. TCRdb names Illumina HiSeq 2000 as the instrument used. A universal primer binding site was introduced by template switching, and a unique molecular identifier was present in the final cDNA, enabling accurate counting of TCR cDNA molecules. Specific primers in the conserved constant-segment region were used to synthesize first-strand cDNA for the TCR alpha and beta chains. To control for contamination, each cDNA library was double barcoded with a SMART-Mk sample barcode plus Illumina barcodes. TruSeq adapter sequences, together with Illumina sample barcodes, were added in two successive PCR steps. The Illumina HiSeq platform was used with custom primers to sequence TCR alpha and beta cDNA libraries. In the source study's methods: Raw reads were processed with MiGEC to extract unique molecular identifiers, and MiXCR was used to determine CDR3 positions. Recombination models were inferred per individual with the repgenHMM and IGoR tools using an EM algorithm. The tcR package in R was used for shared clonotype analysis, with sharing normalized by the product of cloneset sizes. To study raw recombination free of thymic and clonal selection effects, out-of-frame nonproductive sequences were analyzed. TCRdb redid the processing of the public reads, applying fastp at Q25 and MiXCR, and retained in-frame beta chains. One record per CDR3 amino acid sequence lists the most common genes and DNA. These V and J calls are TCRdb output, not the study's own analysis. This sample lists some 630,000 distinct CDR3 sequences; around 7.4% were detected once. Less than 2% of the sample lies in the top ten.

This sample was also put to use in a study of yellow fever vaccine responses in identical twins. The second study reports: According to the authors, the vaccine-induced T cell response in identical twins seemed to be partly convergent and partly specific to each individual. In the study, vaccine-responding T cell clones were precisely tracked in identical twins.

The chain employs TRBV7-9 and TRBJ1-1, with TRBD1 identical over 8 junction bases. The sequence derives from a woman between 18 and 29 years old in good health. Sequenced sample: PBMCs. The CDR3 has the sequence CASRRTGNEAFF. The DNA sequence is given as TGTGCCAGCAGACGGACAGGGAACGAAGCTTTCTTT.